What follows are 17 T cell receptor beta chains derived from one specimen sequenced in a study of shared T cell receptors in the human thymus. Profiled with immunoSEQ multiplex PCR; TCRdb holds only in-frame clones, not every one. The sample yields 700,000 or so clones, over 75% seen once. A further study also used this sample, focusing on human thymus T cells.

Material: thymocytes. These receptors came from a girl under three years old with a congenital heart defect.

The chain couples TRBV19 to TRBJ2-7; no firm D call. Trimming took off 5 bases at V and 2 bases at J, with 13 bases between the two ends. The CDR3 consists of 14 residues. Looked up from germline, CDR1 is LNHDA and CDR2 is SQIVND (reference sequence). The CDR3 bases are TGTGCCAGTAGTCTCCCCACCAGAACCTACGAGCAGTACTTC. Its protein product is CASSLPTRTYEQYF. The full variable domain, its missing parts supplied by reference TRBV19 and TRBJ2-7, is DGGITQSPKYLFRKEGQNVTLSCEQNLNHDAMYWYRQDPGQGLRLIYYSQIVNDFQKGDIAEGYSVSREKKESFPLTVTSAQKNPTAFYLCASSLPTRTYEQYFGPGTRLTVT.

The V and J genes are TRBV11-1 and TRBJ2-7, with D tentatively TRBD2 (5 bases). Per the germline V gene, CDR1 is SGHAT and CDR2 is FQDESV (reference sequence). Trimming took 0 bases from V and 5 from J, leaving 11 bases between them. This CDR3 region has 14 residues. The CDR3 region has the DNA TGTGCCAGCAGCTTAGCGCGTCCCGGGGACGAGCAGTACTTC. As protein: CASSLARPGDEQYF. The full variable domain, its missing parts supplied by reference TRBV11-1 and TRBJ2-7, is EAEVAQSPRYKITEKSQAVAFWCDPISGHATLYWYRQILGQGPELLVQFQDESVVDDSQLPKDRFSAERLKGVDSTLKIQPAELGDSAMYLCASSLARPGDEQYFGPGTRLTVT.

This clone appeared a single time. The chain combines TRBV14 with TRBJ2-1, with 7 bases identical to TRBD1. V dropped 5 bases and J dropped 2; count of bases not matched to a gene: 6. The length of the CDR3 is 15 residues. Germline-derived CDR1 and CDR2 are SGHDN and FVKESK. CDR3 sequence reads: CASSKGQRTYNEQFF. CDR3 DNA sequence: TGTGCCAGCAGCAAGGGACAGAGAACCTACAATGAGCAGTTCTTC.

This chain uses TRBV27 with TRBJ2-3; 8 nucleotides agree with TRBD1. The CDR3 is made up of 14 amino acids. Trimming at V came to 5 bases and at J to 4 bases, leaving 5 bases not matched to a gene. CDR1 and CDR2 from the germline V gene are MNHEY and SMNVEV (reference sequence). The CDR3 protein is CASSILQGADTQYF. The CDR3 DNA is TGTGCCAGCAGTATTTTACAGGGGGCAGATACGCAGTATTTT.

The genes are TRBV5-6 and TRBJ1-4, with 9 bases fitting TRBD1. This CDR3 is built from 15 residues. Losses at the gene ends were 4 bases for V and 7 bases for J; bases not matched to a gene: 8. Per germline, CDR1 SGHDT and CDR2 YYEEEE. CDR3 in DNA: TGTGCCAGCAGCCCGGACAGGGGAAACCTTGAAAAACTGTTTTTT. It yields the protein CASSPDRGNLEKLFF.

The chain joins TRBV28 to TRBJ2-3; 13 nucleotides line up with TRBD2. Germline CDR1 MDHEN, CDR2 SYDVKM. The CDR3 runs 23 residues. The V and J ends lost 5 bases and 1 base, in that order; junction bases with no gene match: 24. CDR3 amino acids: CASSHYRTSGGSPLYFGTDTQYF. DNA for the CDR3: TGTGCCAGCAGTCACTACCGGACTAGCGGGGGCTCCCCATTGTACTTTGGCACAGATACGCAGTATTTT.

The chain couples TRBV27 to TRBJ1-5, with 7 bases that match TRBD1. Per the germline V gene, CDR1 is MNHEY and CDR2 is SMNVEV (reference sequence). This CDR3 has 16 amino acids. V gave up 8 bases and J gave up 6 bases; unmatched junction bases: 16. The CDR3 nucleotides read TGTGCCAGCGGAGGGGGTACAACAGGGGCTTCTCAGCCCCAGCATTTT. It codes for CASGGGTTGASQPQHF.

The chain is built from TRBV9 and TRBJ2-3; D perhaps matches TRBD2 (6 bases). The ends were cut back, 3 bases at V and 1 base at J, with 12 bases in the middle. CDR1 and CDR2 (germline): SGDLS, YYNGEE. This CDR3 is built from 15 residues. CDR3 DNA: TGTGCCAGCAGCGGTTATAGCGGACGCACAGATACGCAGTATTTT. Translation: CASSGYSGRTDTQYF.

This rearrangement joins TRBV5-1 to TRBJ1-1, with TRBD1 identical over 10 bases. Losses at the gene ends were 3 bases for V and 11 bases for J; bases not matched to a gene: 16. The CDR3 runs to 16 residues. Germline assignment: CDR1 SGHRS and CDR2 YFSETQ. The CDR3 region has the DNA TGCGCCAGCAGCTCAGCGCCGGGGACAGGGGCCTCGGGGGCTTTCTTT. The encoded protein is CASSSAPGTGASGAFF.

Of note for this clone: The identical CDR3 is also encoded by other nucleotide sequences in the sample. V usage is TRBV7-2 and J usage is TRBJ1-2; the match to TRBD1 covers 7 bases. The CDR3 contains 13 residues. Losses at the gene ends were 4 bases for V and 3 bases for J; bases not matched to a gene: 2. CDR1 is SGHTA and CDR2 is FQGNSA in the germline V gene. The CDR3 bases are TGTGCCAGCAGCTCTACAGGGGACTATGGCTACACCTTC. Its protein is CASSSTGDYGYTF.

The gene calls are TRBV13 and TRBJ2-2; 8 positions match TRBD1. Per germline, CDR1 PRHDT and CDR2 FYEKMQ (reference sequence). J gave up 3 bases and V 3 bases, and 3 bases lay outside the gene matches. The CDR3 covers 15 residues. The CDR3 coding sequence is TGTGCCAGCAGCTTCAGGGGGCTGGACACCGGGGAGCTGTTTTTT. Translating gives CASSFRGLDTGELFF.

The CDR3 sequence is CASLRGGGGIQETQYF. The CDR3 DNA follows: TGTGCCAGCCTCAGGGGAGGCGGGGGGATCCAAGAGACCCAGTACTTC. The rearrangement links TRBV2 to TRBJ2-5, with TRBD2 matching 8 bases. This CDR3 spans 16 amino acids. Germline CDR1 SNHLY, CDR2 FYNNEI. Trimming took 8 bases from V and 1 from J; bases not matched to a gene: 12.

This clone was counted between two and nine times. The J gene is TRBJ2-7, the V gene TRBV11-2; the match to TRBD1 covers 10 bases. CDR3 size: 15 residues. V trimming: 5 bases; J trimming: 5 bases; junction bases outside the gene matches: 9. Per the germline V gene, CDR1 is SGHAT and CDR2 is FQNNGV. The chain's CDR3 is CASSATGTGADEQYF. The CDR3 bases are TGTGCCAGCAGCGCTACCGGGACAGGGGCGGACGAGCAGTACTTC.

The sample holds a few counts of this clone. The rearrangement uses TRBV6-5 and TRBJ1-2; a weak D match, TRBD1 (6 bases). This CDR3 region has 13 residues. Germline assignment: CDR1 MNHEY and CDR2 SVGAGI. V was shortened by 7 bases and J by 8 bases, with 17 bases between the two germline ends. CDR3 in amino acids: CASTEDRSKGYTF. The CDR3 DNA follows: TGTGCCAGCACAGAGGACAGATCCAAAGGCTACACCTTC.

V and J are TRBV9 and TRBJ1-1; D gene ambiguous. CDR1 is SGDLS and CDR2 is YYNGEE in the germline V gene. This CDR3 is built from 18 residues. The germline V and J ends were trimmed by 0 bases and 5 bases, with 23 bases remaining between them. CDR3 amino acids: CASSVGVLSRLRGTEAFF. The CDR3 coding sequence is TGTGCCAGCAGCGTAGGTGTTTTGTCCCGACTTAGAGGGACTGAAGCTTTCTTT.

This chain connects TRBV4-3 to TRBJ1-2; TRBD1 might be the D (6 bases). Germline V gene lookup returns CDR1 LGHNA and CDR2 YSLEER. Trimming left V 1 base short and J 4 bases short, with 19 bases between. There are 17 residues in the CDR3. CDR3 bases: TGCGCCAGCAGCCAAGGTCTAGAGGAGGACAGTATCTATGGCTACACCTTC. It encodes CASSQGLEEDSIYGYTF.

This sequence joins TRBV9 and TRBJ2-5; TRBD2 is a possible D gene (6 bases). The V end lost 2 bases, the J end lost 0 bases, and 11 bases lay between the germline ends. The CDR3 has 15 residues. The V gene's germline CDR1 is SGDLS and CDR2 YYNGEE. The DNA of the CDR3 is TGTGCCAGCAGCGTCGGTAGCGGCGACCAAGAGACCCAGTACTTC. This encodes CASSVGSGDQETQYF.